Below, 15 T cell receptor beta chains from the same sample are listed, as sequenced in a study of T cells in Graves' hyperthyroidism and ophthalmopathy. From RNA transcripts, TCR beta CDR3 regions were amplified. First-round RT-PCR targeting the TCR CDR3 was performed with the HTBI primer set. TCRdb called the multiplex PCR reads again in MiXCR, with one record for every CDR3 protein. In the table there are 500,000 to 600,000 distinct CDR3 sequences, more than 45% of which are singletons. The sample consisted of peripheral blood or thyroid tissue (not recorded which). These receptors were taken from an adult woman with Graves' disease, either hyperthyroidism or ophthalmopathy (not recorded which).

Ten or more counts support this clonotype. CDR3 in DNA: TGCGCCAGCAGCTCACGAAAGGGATCTGAAGCTTTCTTT. Its translation: CASSSRKGSEAFF. V usage is TRBV5-1 and J usage is TRBJ1-1; D not certain. The CDR3 has 13 residues. V gave up 3 bases and J gave up 6 bases, with 12 bases separating them. Germline V gives CDR1 SGHRS, CDR2 YFSETQ. Full variable domain (rest looked up from reference TRBV5-1 and TRBJ1-1): KAGVTQTPRYLIKTRGQQVTLSCSPISGHRSVSWYQQTPGQGLQFLFEYFSETQRNKGNFPGRFSGRQFSNSRSEMNVSTLELGDSALYLCASSSRKGSEAFFGQGTRLTVV.

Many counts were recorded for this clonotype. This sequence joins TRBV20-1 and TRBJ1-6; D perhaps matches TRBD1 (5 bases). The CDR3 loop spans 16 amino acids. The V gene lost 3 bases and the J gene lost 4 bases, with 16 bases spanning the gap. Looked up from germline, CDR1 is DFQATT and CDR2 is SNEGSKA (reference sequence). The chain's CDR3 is CSARPGGDSYNSPLHF. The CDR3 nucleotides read TGCAGTGCTAGGCCCGGGGGGGATTCTTATAATTCACCCCTCCACTTT.

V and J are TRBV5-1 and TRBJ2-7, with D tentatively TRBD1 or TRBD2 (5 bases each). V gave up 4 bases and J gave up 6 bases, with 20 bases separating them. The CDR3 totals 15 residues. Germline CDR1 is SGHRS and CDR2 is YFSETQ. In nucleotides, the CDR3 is TGCGCCAGCAGCCCGGGACGGGGCCCACGACGCGAGCAGTACTTC. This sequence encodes CASSPGRGPRREQYF.

The DNA for the CDR3 is TGCGCCAGCAGCCTCCGGACAGATTCCTACGAGCAGTACTTC. Translated: CASSLRTDSYEQYF. The chain recombines TRBV10-2 with TRBJ2-7, with TRBD1 as a possible D gene (6 bases). Looked up from germline, CDR1 is WSHSY and CDR2 is SAAADI. This CDR3 has 14 residues. V dropped 6 bases and J dropped 1 base, with 13 bases sitting between them.

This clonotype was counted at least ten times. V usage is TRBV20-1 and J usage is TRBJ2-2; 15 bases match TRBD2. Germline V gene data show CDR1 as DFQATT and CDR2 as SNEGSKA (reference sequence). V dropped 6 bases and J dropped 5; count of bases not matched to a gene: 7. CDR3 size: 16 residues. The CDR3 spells CSAPGGLAGGTGELFF. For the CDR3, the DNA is TGCAGTGCCCCCGGGGGACTAGCGGGAGGTACCGGGGAGCTGTTTTTT.

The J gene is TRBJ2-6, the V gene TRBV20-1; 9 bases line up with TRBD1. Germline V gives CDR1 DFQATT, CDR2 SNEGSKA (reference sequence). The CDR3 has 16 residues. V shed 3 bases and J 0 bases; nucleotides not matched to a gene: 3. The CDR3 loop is CSASDRGYSGANVLTF. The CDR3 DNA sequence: TGCAGTGCTAGTGACAGGGGGTACTCTGGGGCCAACGTCCTGACTTTC.

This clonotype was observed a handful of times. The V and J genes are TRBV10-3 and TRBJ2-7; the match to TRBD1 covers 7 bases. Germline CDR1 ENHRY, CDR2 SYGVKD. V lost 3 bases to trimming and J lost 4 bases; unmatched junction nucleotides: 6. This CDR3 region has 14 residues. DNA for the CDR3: TGTGCCATCAGTGATCGAGGGACAGTTTACGAGCAGTACTTC. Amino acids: CAISDRGTVYEQYF.

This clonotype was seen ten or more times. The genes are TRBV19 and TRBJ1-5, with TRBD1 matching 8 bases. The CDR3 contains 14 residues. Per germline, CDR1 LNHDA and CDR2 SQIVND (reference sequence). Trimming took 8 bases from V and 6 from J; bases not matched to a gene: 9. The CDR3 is CASHNTGGGQPQHF. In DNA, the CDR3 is TGTGCCAGTCATAACACAGGGGGGGGTCAGCCCCAGCATTTT.

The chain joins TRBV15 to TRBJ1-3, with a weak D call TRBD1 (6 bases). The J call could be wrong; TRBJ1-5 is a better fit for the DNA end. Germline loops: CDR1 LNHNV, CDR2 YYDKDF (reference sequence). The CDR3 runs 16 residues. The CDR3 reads CATSRDPGGLNQPQHF. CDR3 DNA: TGTGCCACCAGCAGAGATCCGGGGGGGCTAAATCAGCCCCAGCATTTT.

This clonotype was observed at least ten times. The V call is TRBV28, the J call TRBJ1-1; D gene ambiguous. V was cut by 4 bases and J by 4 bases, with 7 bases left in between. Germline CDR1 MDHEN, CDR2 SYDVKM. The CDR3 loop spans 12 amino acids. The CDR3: CASSSWSTEAFF. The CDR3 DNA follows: TGTGCCAGCAGTTCCTGGTCCACTGAAGCTTTCTTT.

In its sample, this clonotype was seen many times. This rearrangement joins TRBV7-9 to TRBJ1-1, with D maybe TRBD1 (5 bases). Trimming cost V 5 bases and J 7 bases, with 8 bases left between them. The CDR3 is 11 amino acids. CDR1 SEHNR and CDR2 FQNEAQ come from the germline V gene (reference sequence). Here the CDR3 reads CASSEGLEAFF. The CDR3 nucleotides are TGTGCCAGCAGCGAGGGGCTTGAAGCTTTCTTT.

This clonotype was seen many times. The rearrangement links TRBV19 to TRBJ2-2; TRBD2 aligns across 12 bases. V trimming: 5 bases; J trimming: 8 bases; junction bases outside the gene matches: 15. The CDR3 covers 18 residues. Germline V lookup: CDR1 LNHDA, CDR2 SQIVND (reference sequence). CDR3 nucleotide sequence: TGTGCCAGTAGTGCAAGACTAGCGGGAGAGGTTAAGACTGGGGAGCTGTTTTTT. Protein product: CASSARLAGEVKTGELFF.

The CDR3 nucleotides read TGCAGTGCTAGGGGAGGGAGGGCGCGGGGCAATCAGCCCCAGCATTTT. Translating it yields CSARGGRARGNQPQHF. The V call is TRBV20-1, the J call TRBJ1-5; no definite D call. Germline assignment: CDR1 DFQATT and CDR2 SNEGSKA (reference sequence). Trimming removed 3 bases from V and 2 bases from J, with 17 bases in between. The CDR3 spans 16 residues.

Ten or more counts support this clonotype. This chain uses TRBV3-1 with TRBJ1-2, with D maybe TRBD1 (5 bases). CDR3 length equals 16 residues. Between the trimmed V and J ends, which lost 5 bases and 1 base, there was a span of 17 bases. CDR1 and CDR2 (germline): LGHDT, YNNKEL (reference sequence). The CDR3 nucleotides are TGTGCCAGCAGCGAGACAGATGACAGAGTTAACTATGGCTACACCTTC. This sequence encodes CASSETDDRVNYGYTF.

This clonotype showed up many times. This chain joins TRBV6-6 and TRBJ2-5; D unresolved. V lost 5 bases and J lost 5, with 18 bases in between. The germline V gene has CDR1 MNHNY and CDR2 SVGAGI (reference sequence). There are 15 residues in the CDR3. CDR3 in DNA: TGTGCCAGCAGTGAAGATGTGTCTTACCTGGAGACCCAGTACTTC. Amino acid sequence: CASSEDVSYLETQYF.